The 6 T cell receptor beta chains below were found in one sample sequenced in a study of blood T cells in healthy people across ages. A J-beta primer mix and a sample-barcoded 5' primer were used in a second PCR of about 7 to 12 cycles. TCRdb re-analysed the 5' RACE reads in MiXCR, keeping a single row per CDR3 protein. The sample carries 750,000 to 1,000,000 distinct CDR3 sequences, 25% to 30% recorded once. These data were also filed under a second study, of T cells of mothers and their children.

Specimen: blood. The receptors were sampled from a woman between 40 and 55 years old in good health.

The chain recombines TRBV12-3 or TRBV12-4 with TRBJ2-6; D unresolved. Trimming took off 6 bases at V and 0 bases at J, with 27 bases between the two ends. The CDR3 consists of 21 residues. CDR3 nucleotide sequence: TGTGCCAGCAGGCCCCTCCCCTTGGCCGGCCGAAACAGCTCTGGGGCCAACGTCCTGACTTTC. This encodes CASRPLPLAGRNSSGANVLTF.

This clonotype turned up a few times. CDR3 nucleotide sequence: TGCAGTGCTCCAGACAGGGGGCGAACCAAAAACATTCAGTACTTC. It is translated as CSAPDRGRTKNIQYF. The J gene is TRBJ2-4, the V gene TRBV20-1; 10 nucleotides agree with TRBD1. The CDR3 consists of 15 residues. V trimming: 5 bases; J trimming: 2 bases; junction bases outside the gene matches: 6. Germline CDR1 reads DFQATT; CDR2 reads SNEGSKA (reference sequence).

This clonotype was seen at least ten times. This chain links TRBV28 with TRBJ2-5; D is perhaps TRBD2 (6 bases). CDR1 is MDHEN, CDR2 SYDVKM, per germline. Deletions cut 5 bases from V and 5 bases from J, with 15 bases between. The CDR3 extends over 14 amino acids. CDR3 loop: CASSRGSRPETQYF. The CDR3 DNA follows: TGTGCCAGCAGTCGGGGGTCCCGGCCTGAGACCCAGTACTTC.

The rearrangement uses TRBV7-2 and TRBJ2-1; 8 nucleotides agree with TRBD2. The germline V gene has CDR1 SGHTA and CDR2 FQGNSA. With V trimmed by 1 base and J by 6 bases, 5 bases remained unmatched. The length of the CDR3 is 15 residues. For the CDR3, the DNA is TGTGCCAGCAGCTTAGGGACTAGCCGGGTCAATGAGCAGTTCTTC. Amino acids: CASSLGTSRVNEQFF.

The chain is built from TRBV6-1 and TRBJ1-4, with a possible D match to TRBD1 (5 bases). In germline, CDR1 is MNHNS, CDR2 SASEGT. The V and J ends lost 2 bases and 2 bases respectively, with 9 bases between them. This CDR3 is built from 15 residues. This CDR3 reads CASSESGITNEKLFF. The CDR3 DNA reads as TGTGCCAGCAGTGAATCAGGGATCACTAATGAAAAACTGTTTTTT.

The V call is TRBV20-1, the J call TRBJ2-5; TRBD1 is a possible D gene (5 bases). CDR1 and CDR2 (germline): DFQATT, SNEGSKA (reference sequence). V was shortened by 7 bases and J by 11 bases, with 26 bases between the two germline ends. This CDR3 comprises 14 residues. DNA for the CDR3: TGCAGTGGCCAACCCTTCCAGGGTCCGTACGGGCAGTACTTC. Its protein product is CSGQPFQGPYGQYF.